The 7 T cell receptor beta chains reported below all come from one sample, sequenced in a study of cytomegalovirus exposure and HLA in healthy donors. Both 60 Vbeta primers and 13 Jbeta primers went into the PCR. Measured with immunoSEQ multiplex PCR; TCRdb has only the in-frame clones, and not every one. This sample has about 160,000 clones, with approximately 72% found just once. Sequencing input: PBMCs. All receptors come from a man between 18 and 29 years old in good health and CMV-seronegative.

V gene TRBV28 combines with J gene TRBJ1-2; weak D call: TRBD1 (6 bases). The CDR3 covers 14 residues. The ends were cut back, 10 bases at V and 6 bases at J, with 21 bases in the middle. Per germline, CDR1 MDHEN and CDR2 SYDVKM. In DNA form, the CDR3 reads TGTGCCACCCACGAAGGGGGACATAGCGATGGCTACACCTTC. It specifies CATHEGGHSDGYTF.

This chain uses TRBV7-8 with TRBJ2-7; 8 bases align to TRBD1. The germline V gene encodes CDR1 SGHVS and CDR2 FQNEAQ. With V trimmed by 2 bases and J by 4 bases, 7 bases remained unmatched. CDR3 length equals 15 residues. CDR3 in DNA: TGTGCCAGCAGCTTAAGTGGACAGGGTGCTTACGAGCAGTACTTC. It codes for CASSLSGQGAYEQYF. Looking up the rest from reference TRBV7-8 and TRBJ2-7 gives the full variable domain: GAGVSQSPRYKVAKRGQDVALRCDPISGHVSLFWYQQALGQGPEFLTYFQNEAQLDKSGLPSDRFFAERPEGSVSTLKIQRTQQEDSAVYLCASSLSGQGAYEQYFGPGTRLTVT.

V and J are TRBV9 and TRBJ2-5; 10 nucleotides agree with TRBD1. This CDR3 has 15 amino acids. Trimming removed 3 bases from V and 5 bases from J; junction bases left unmatched: 7. Germline lookup yields CDR1 SGDLS and CDR2 YYNGEE. CDR3 nucleotides: TGTGCCAGCAGCGAGGGGGACAGGGGATACGAGACCCAGTACTTC. Protein sequence: CASSEGDRGYETQYF.

V and J are TRBV6-1 and TRBJ2-5; maybe TRBD1 (5 bases). This CDR3 is 16 amino acids long. Between the trimmed V and J ends, which lost 3 bases and 1 base, there was a span of 15 bases. The germline CDR1 and CDR2 sequences are MNHNS and SASEGT. This chain's CDR3 is CASSDRQGRPQETQYF. Here the CDR3 DNA reads TGTGCCAGCAGTGACCGTCAGGGAAGACCCCAAGAGACCCAGTACTTC.

The chain has TRBV4-1 and TRBJ2-5, with D maybe TRBD1 (5 bases). V lost 4 bases to trimming and J lost 7 bases, with 10 bases between them. Germline CDR1 MGHRA, CDR2 YSYEKL. This CDR3 has 12 residues. The chain's CDR3 is CASSPPDRTQYF. The CDR3 nucleotides read TGCGCCAGCAGCCCTCCCGACAGGACCCAGTACTTC.

This chain links TRBV12-5 with TRBJ1-3; D gene uncertain. CDR1 LGHNT and CDR2 FRNRAP come from the germline V gene. Trimming removed 2 bases at V and 4 bases at J, with 18 bases between. The CDR3 length is 17 residues. The CDR3 bases are TGTGCTAGTGGTTTGACTCGAGGGTCCTTAATGGGAAACACCATATATTTT. This sequence encodes CASGLTRGSLMGNTIYF.

The chain recombines TRBV19 with TRBJ2-7, with 7 bases aligning to TRBD1. CDR3 length: 15 amino acids. Germline CDR1 LNHDA, CDR2 SQIVND (reference sequence). The J segment lost 2 bases and the V segment lost 7 bases, leaving 11 bases of the junction unmatched. The CDR3 is CASTRKGDSPYEQYF. The CDR3 DNA is TGTGCCAGTACCCGTAAGGGGGACAGCCCCTACGAGCAGTACTTC. Full variable domain (outside the CDR3, taken from reference TRBV19 and TRBJ2-7): DGGITQSPKYLFRKEGQNVTLSCEQNLNHDAMYWYRQDPGQGLRLIYYSQIVNDFQKGDIAEGYSVSREKKESFPLTVTSAQKNPTAFYLCASTRKGDSPYEQYFGPGTRLTVT.